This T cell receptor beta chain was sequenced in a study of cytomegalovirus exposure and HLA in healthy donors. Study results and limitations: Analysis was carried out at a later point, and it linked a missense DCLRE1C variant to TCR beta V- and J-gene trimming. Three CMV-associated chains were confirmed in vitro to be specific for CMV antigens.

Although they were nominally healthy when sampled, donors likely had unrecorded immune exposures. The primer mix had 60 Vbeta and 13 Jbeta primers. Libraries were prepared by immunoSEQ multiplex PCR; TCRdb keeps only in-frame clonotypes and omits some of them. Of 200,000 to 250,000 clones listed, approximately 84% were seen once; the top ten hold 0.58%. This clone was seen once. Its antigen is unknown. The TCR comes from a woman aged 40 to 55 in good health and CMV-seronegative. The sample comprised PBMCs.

The CDR3 sequence: CASSSRGGGRTDTQYF. The DNA of the CDR3 is TGTGCCAGCTCATCTCGAGGCGGAGGTAGGACAGATACGCAGTATTTT. The rearrangement links TRBV18 to TRBJ2-3, with D maybe TRBD2 (5 bases). With 5 bases removed from V and 3 bases from J, the gap between germline ends came to 18 bases. Germline CDR1 is KGHSH and CDR2 is LQKENI. The CDR3 length is 16 residues.